This T cell receptor (beta chain) stems from a study of OX40 agonist ivuxolimab in advanced cancers. A note on the overall study: Ivuxolimab, which targeted the costimulatory receptor OX40 (CD134), was an agonistic, fully human IgG2 monoclonal antibody. Intravenous ivuxolimab was administered to patients every 2 weeks at six dose levels: 0.01, 0.1, 0.3, 1.5, 3 and 10 mg/kg. Of the approximately 54 patients in dose escalation, 19 had hepatocellular carcinoma, roughly 15 had melanoma, 9 had renal cell carcinoma and 9 had head and neck cancer. In the dose-escalation cohort, 75% to 90% of patients were male, and the mean age was roughly 60 years with a range of roughly 20 to 85. Patients were allowed to have had prior anti-PD-1, anti-PD-L1 or anti-CTLA-4 therapy, and around 40% of the dose-escalation patients had previously received checkpoint inhibitors. Partial responses occurred in three dose-escalation patients: two with cutaneous melanoma and one with hepatocellular carcinoma. Peripheral TCRbeta sequencing was intended to test whether TCR sequence diversity was altered and clonal T-cell expansion was caused by ivuxolimab. The paper covers the monotherapy dose-escalation part of the phase I ivuxolimab trial, which included N of about 50 patients.

Results and caveats for the whole study, not just this receptor: In the 0.1-3.0 mg/kg groups, partial responders had among the lowest normalized peripheral clonal expansion, particularly in CD8+ T cells. Low levels of normalized T-cell clonal expansion were also seen in some patients who did not respond. At doses of 0.1 to 3.0 mg/kg, clonal expansion of both CD4+ and CD8+ blood T cells was observed from baseline to week 6. Which antigens the clonally expanded peripheral T cells were specific for was not determined. After ivuxolimab, CD8+ T cells had more expanded clones than CD4+ T cells on average.

The trial excluded patients who had a history of autoimmune disease or were on systemic immunosuppression. In every dose cohort, peripheral blood was drawn for TCR sequencing at baseline, cycle 4 day 1, and cycle 7 day 1. Samples were obtained from an open-label, multicenter, first-in-human phase I dose-escalation trial of ivuxolimab. The trial enrolled adults with locally advanced or metastatic head and neck squamous cell, hepatocellular, melanoma or renal cell carcinoma. CD4+ and CD8+ T cells were sorted separately from peripheral blood before TCR sequencing. To sequence the TCRbeta CDR3 region, genomic DNA was isolated from the sorted cells. The immunoSEQ Assay was used for sequencing of TCRbeta CDR3 regions. TCRdb's version of the immuneACCESS table is confined to in-frame rearrangements and falls short of the full clone set. An unresolved V gene accounts for under half of the shortfall where checked; the remainder is of unknown origin. Within this sample are under 50,000 clones, with around 87% of them counted one time only. Under 35% of the sample goes to the ten largest clones.

On this clone: No cognate antigen has been identified for it. Base qualities are missing; no much larger clone stands one base away.

The germline V gene yields SGHRS for CDR1 and YFSETQ for CDR2. There are 16 amino acids in the CDR3, from cysteine to phenylalanine inclusive. The sequence is cut down to CDR3 DNA, 48 bases in frame from base 1. After removal of 0 bases from V and 2 bases from J, the junction retains 6 bases not matched to a gene. The chain is assembled from TRBV5-1 and TRBJ2-3; TRBD2 agrees with 7 junctional bases. The sequence derives from an adult with an advanced solid tumor such as melanoma, head and neck, liver or kidney cancer. Sequencing used CD4+ or CD8+ T cells sorted from blood, obtained in a trial of the OX40 agonist ivuxolimab. The CDR3 loop reads CASSLGASGTTDTQYF. The sequenced DNA is TGCGCCAGCAGCTTGGGGGCTAGCGGAACCACAGATACGCAGTATTTT.